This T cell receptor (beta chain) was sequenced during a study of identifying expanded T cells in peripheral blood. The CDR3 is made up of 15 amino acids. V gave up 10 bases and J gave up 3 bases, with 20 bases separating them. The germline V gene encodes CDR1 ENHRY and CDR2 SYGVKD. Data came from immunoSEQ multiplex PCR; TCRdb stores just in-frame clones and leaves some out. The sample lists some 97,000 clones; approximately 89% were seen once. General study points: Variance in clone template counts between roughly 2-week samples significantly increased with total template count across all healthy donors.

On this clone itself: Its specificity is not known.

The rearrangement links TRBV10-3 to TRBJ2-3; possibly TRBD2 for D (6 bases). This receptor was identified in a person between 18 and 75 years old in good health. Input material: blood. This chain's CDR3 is CATQWGVRGTDTQYF. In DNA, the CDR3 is TGTGCCACTCAATGGGGGGTTAGAGGGACAGATACGCAGTATTTT.